Given below is one T cell receptor (beta chain) in context. This entry belongs to a study of T cells after somatic rescue of genetic block. The assay was immunoSEQ multiplex PCR, and TCRdb's table has in-frame clones only and misses some. There are over 95,000 clones in the sample; around nine tenths occur only once, and around 1.5% lies in the top ten. The CDR3 is 15 amino acids. Germline CDR1 reads MNHEY; CDR2 reads SMNVEV (reference sequence). J gave up 5 bases and V 5 bases, and 10 bases lay outside the gene matches. The sequenced material came from peripheral blood mononuclear cells (PBMCs). This clonotype originated in a woman aged 18-29 years. The chain links TRBV27 to TRBJ2-7; 9 nucleotides match TRBD1. The CDR3 DNA follows: TGTGCCAGCAGTATAGCCGGGACAGGGTTGAACGAGCAGTACTTC. It encodes CASSIAGTGLNEQYF.